Each of the 14 T cell receptor beta chains below was sequenced from the same sample in a study of tumor-infiltrating lymphocytes in primary liver carcinoma. Germline DNA was also extracted, and blood RNA was taken from unsorted whole blood. The input was approximately 500 ng total RNA; TCR beta cDNA was made from it with a constant-region primer. Three nested multiplex PCR rounds, a slightly modified ARM-PCR method, built the TCR beta libraries. With TRBV1-TRBV30 forward primers and a C-beta reverse primer, the first two PCR rounds were run for 10 cycles each. TCRdb called the multiplex PCR reads again in MiXCR, with one record for every CDR3 protein. The profile shows 310,000 or so distinct CDR3 sequences, almost 60% of them singletons. The sequenced sample consisted of peripheral blood. Source of these receptors: a woman aged 30 to 39 with primary liver carcinoma and hepatitis B virus infection.

On this clonotype itself: A junction boundary mismatches the germline segment, possibly from a read error. J is TRBJ2-3 and V is TRBV11-2; 11 bases line up with TRBD2. The germline gives CDR1 SGHAT, CDR2 FQNNGV. This CDR3 region has 17 residues. CDR3 region: CASSLQGSGRVTDTQYF. CDR3 coding DNA: TGTGCCAGCAGCTTACAAGGTAGCGGGAGGGTCACAGATACGCAGTACTTT.

About this clonotype: Compared with germline, one end of the junction differs, possibly owing to a read error. The rearrangement joins TRBV6-5 to TRBJ2-2; 11 bases fit TRBD2. CDR3 size: 15 residues. The germline gives CDR1 MNHEY, CDR2 SVGAGI. CDR3 coding DNA: TGTGTCAGCAGAACTAGCGGGAGCATCACCGGGGAGCTGTTTTTT. It yields the protein CVSRTSGSITGELFF.

Worth noting for this clonotype: A read error is likely, as this CDR3 ends without the conserved phenylalanine or tryptophan. The V call is TRBV5-4, the J call TRBJ2-7; D is uncertain. The germline V gene encodes CDR1 SGHNT and CDR2 YYREEE (reference sequence). This CDR3 is built from 14 residues. V dropped 1 base and J dropped 0 bases, with 8 bases sitting between them. This CDR3 is CASSLWMSSYEQYY. DNA for the CDR3: TGTGCCAGCAGCTTGTGGATGAGCTCCTACGAGCAGTACTAC.

On this clonotype: The conserved phenylalanine or tryptophan normally closing the CDR3 is absent here, so this likely arose from a read error. CDR3 nucleotides: TGCGCCAGCAGCCAAAAAATAGCGGGAGTGAACACCGGGGAGCTGTTTTCT. It codes for CASSQKIAGVNTGELFS. The V and J genes are TRBV4-1 and TRBJ2-2, with 9 bases fitting TRBD2. Trimming took 2 bases from V and 1 from J; bases not matched to a gene: 5. CDR1 is MGHRA and CDR2 is YSYEKL in the germline V gene. The CDR3 sequence is 17 residues long.

This chain links TRBV4-3 with TRBJ2-1; 7 bases agree with TRBD1. The J call may be mistaken, given a closer DNA end match to TRBJ2-7. Germline loops: CDR1 LGHNA, CDR2 YSLEER. This CDR3 has 16 amino acids. This chain's CDR3 is CASSQDHRGTLNEQYF. The DNA for the CDR3 is TGCGCCAGCAGCCAAGACCACAGGGGTACATTAAATGAGCAGTACTTC.

The chain employs TRBV7-9 and TRBJ2-2, with D perhaps matching TRBD1 (5 bases). Trimming stripped 5 bases from V and 5 bases from J, with 12 bases between. CDR1 SEHNR and CDR2 FQNEAQ come from the germline V gene (reference sequence). This CDR3 contains 14 residues. The DNA of the CDR3 is TGTGCCAGCAGCCAGCCCAGGGAAACCGGGGAGCTGTTTTTT. Its protein product is CASSQPRETGELFF.

In its sample, this clonotype was seen many times. The J gene is TRBJ2-1, the V gene TRBV12-3 or TRBV12-4; D is possibly TRBD2 (6 bases). Trimming removed 6 bases at V and 3 bases at J, with 15 bases between. CDR3 length: 15 residues. In DNA, the CDR3 is TGTGCCAGCAGAGGAGGGAACACCAACTACAATGAGCAGTTCTTC. Translation gives CASRGGNTNYNEQFF.

As concerns this clonotype: As the CDR3 is not closed by the conserved phenylalanine or tryptophan, this likely results from a read error. The V gene is TRBV29-1, the J gene TRBJ2-2, with 9 nucleotides matching TRBD1. The junction had 8 bases not matched to a gene; V was cut back by 6 bases and J by 6 bases. Looked up from germline, CDR1 is SQVTM and CDR2 is ANQGSEA. This CDR3 is built from 14 residues. The CDR3 nucleotides read TGCAGCGTACGGACAGGGGTTAACTCCGGGGAGCTGTTTTAT. This gives the protein CSVRTGVNSGELFY.

A word on this clonotype: At one boundary the junction diverges from the germline segment, which might be a read error. The rearrangement joins TRBV11-2 to TRBJ2-2; unclear D gene. This CDR3 region has 15 residues. The germline CDR1 and CDR2 sequences are SGHAT and FQNNGV. The CDR3 nucleotides are TGTGCCGGCAGCCTCCACGCGTCGGGCACCGGGGAGCTGTTTTTT. This encodes CAGSLHASGTGELFF.

On this clonotype: One end of the junction is discordant with germline, which a read error may explain. The chain carries TRBV4-3 and TRBJ1-2; D unclear. Germline CDR1 reads LGHNA; CDR2 reads YSLEER. The CDR3 length is 13 residues. DNA of the CDR3: TGCGCCAGTAGCCAAAACAGTAACCATGGCTACACCTTC. The encoded protein is CASSQNSNHGYTF.

Comment on this clonotype: Here the CDR3 omits its conserved ending phenylalanine or tryptophan, so a read error is the likely source. The chain combines TRBV28 with TRBJ2-5, with 8 positions matching TRBD1. The V segment lost 2 bases and the J segment 5 bases; nucleotides outside the gene matches: 1. CDR1 and CDR2 from the germline V gene are MDHEN and SYDVKM. The CDR3 runs to 13 residues. The CDR3 nucleotides read TGTGCCAGCAGTTTAAACAGGGGGGAGACCCAGTACGTC. This encodes CASSLNRGETQYV.

The V call is TRBV6-2 or TRBV6-3, the J call TRBJ2-3; 9 nucleotides align to TRBD2. CDR1 and CDR2 from the germline V gene are MNHEY and SVGEGT. The length of the CDR3 is 16 residues. The junction had 5 bases not matched to a gene; V was cut back by 0 bases and J by 4 bases. CDR3 loop: CASSYSAGGPPDTQYF. In nucleotides, the CDR3 is TGTGCCAGCAGTTACTCGGCGGGAGGGCCGCCAGATACGCAGTATTTT.

As to this clonotype: It may be a read error: a sequence one base away is much more abundant. The chain joins TRBV14 to TRBJ2-7, with TRBD2 identical over 10 bases. V trimming: 4 bases; J trimming: 5 bases; junction bases outside the gene matches: 14. This CDR3 contains 17 residues. CDR1 and CDR2 from the germline V gene are SGHDN and FVKESK. The CDR3 sequence is CASSPILGLARGNEQYF. The CDR3 nucleotides are TGTGCCAGCAGCCCCATCCTGGGACTAGCGAGAGGTAACGAGCAGTACTTC.

The V and J genes are TRBV12-3 or TRBV12-4 and TRBJ2-5, with D hard to call. V dropped 10 bases and J dropped 6 bases, with 12 bases sitting between them. The length of the CDR3 is 11 residues. This CDR3 reads CAMLPLQTQYF. The CDR3 region has the DNA TGTGCCATGTTACCCCTTCAGACCCAGTACTTC.